This TCR beta chain appears in the sequencing data of a study of blood T cell repertoires in COVID-19. Germline-derived CDR1 and CDR2 are LNHDA and SQIVND (reference sequence). This CDR3 has 16 amino acids. V shed 5 bases and J 4 bases; nucleotides not matched to a gene: 4. The method was immunoSEQ multiplex PCR; TCRdb's version includes in-frame clones alone and lacks a portion of them. The data show about 190,000 clones, 82% seen once. V is TRBV19 and J is TRBJ2-1; 14 bases line up with TRBD2. The receptor's source is an older woman with COVID-19, enrolled during active disease. Sequencing input: peripheral blood. Here the CDR3 reads CASSLRTSGRYNEQFF. The CDR3 DNA follows: TGTGCCAGTAGTCTCCGGACTAGCGGGAGGTACAATGAGCAGTTCTTC.